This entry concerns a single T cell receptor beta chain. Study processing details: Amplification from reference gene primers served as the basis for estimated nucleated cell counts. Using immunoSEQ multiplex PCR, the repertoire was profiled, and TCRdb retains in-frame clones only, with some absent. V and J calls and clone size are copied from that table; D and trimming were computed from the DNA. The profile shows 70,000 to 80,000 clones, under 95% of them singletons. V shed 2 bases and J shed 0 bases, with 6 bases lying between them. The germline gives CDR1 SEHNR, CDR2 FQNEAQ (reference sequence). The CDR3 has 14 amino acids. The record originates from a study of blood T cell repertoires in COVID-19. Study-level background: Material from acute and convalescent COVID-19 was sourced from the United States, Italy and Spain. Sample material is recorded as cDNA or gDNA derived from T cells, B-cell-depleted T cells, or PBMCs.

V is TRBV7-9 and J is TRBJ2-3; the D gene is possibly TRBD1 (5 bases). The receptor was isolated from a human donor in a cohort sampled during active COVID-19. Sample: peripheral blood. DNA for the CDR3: TGTGCCAGCAGCTTACAGGGTAGCACAGATACGCAGTATTTT. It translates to CASSLQGSTDTQYF. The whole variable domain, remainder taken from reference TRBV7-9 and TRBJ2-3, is DTGVSQNPRHKITKRGQNVTFRCDPISEHNRLYWYRQTLGQGPEFLTYFQNEAQLEKSRLLSDRFSAERPKGSFSTLEIQRTEQGDSAMYLCASSLQGSTDTQYFGPGTRLTVL.